This TCR beta chain was sequenced in a study of blood T cell repertoires in COVID-19. Sequenced by immunoSEQ multiplex PCR; TCRdb stores in-frame clones only, minus some. The repertoire holds nearly 80,000 clones, with over 75% as singletons. Germline V gene sequence: CDR1 SGDLS, CDR2 YYNGEE. There are 17 residues in the CDR3. V gave up 3 bases and J gave up 0 bases; unmatched junction bases: 10. The source of this sequence is a woman older than 75 with acute or convalescent COVID-19. The chain is built from TRBV9 and TRBJ2-3; 7 nucleotides line up with TRBD2. The sample taken for sequencing was peripheral blood. In DNA, the CDR3 is TGTGCCAGCAGCGAGGGACTACCGCGCCGAAGCACAGATACGCAGTATTTT. Amino acid sequence: CASSEGLPRRSTDTQYF.